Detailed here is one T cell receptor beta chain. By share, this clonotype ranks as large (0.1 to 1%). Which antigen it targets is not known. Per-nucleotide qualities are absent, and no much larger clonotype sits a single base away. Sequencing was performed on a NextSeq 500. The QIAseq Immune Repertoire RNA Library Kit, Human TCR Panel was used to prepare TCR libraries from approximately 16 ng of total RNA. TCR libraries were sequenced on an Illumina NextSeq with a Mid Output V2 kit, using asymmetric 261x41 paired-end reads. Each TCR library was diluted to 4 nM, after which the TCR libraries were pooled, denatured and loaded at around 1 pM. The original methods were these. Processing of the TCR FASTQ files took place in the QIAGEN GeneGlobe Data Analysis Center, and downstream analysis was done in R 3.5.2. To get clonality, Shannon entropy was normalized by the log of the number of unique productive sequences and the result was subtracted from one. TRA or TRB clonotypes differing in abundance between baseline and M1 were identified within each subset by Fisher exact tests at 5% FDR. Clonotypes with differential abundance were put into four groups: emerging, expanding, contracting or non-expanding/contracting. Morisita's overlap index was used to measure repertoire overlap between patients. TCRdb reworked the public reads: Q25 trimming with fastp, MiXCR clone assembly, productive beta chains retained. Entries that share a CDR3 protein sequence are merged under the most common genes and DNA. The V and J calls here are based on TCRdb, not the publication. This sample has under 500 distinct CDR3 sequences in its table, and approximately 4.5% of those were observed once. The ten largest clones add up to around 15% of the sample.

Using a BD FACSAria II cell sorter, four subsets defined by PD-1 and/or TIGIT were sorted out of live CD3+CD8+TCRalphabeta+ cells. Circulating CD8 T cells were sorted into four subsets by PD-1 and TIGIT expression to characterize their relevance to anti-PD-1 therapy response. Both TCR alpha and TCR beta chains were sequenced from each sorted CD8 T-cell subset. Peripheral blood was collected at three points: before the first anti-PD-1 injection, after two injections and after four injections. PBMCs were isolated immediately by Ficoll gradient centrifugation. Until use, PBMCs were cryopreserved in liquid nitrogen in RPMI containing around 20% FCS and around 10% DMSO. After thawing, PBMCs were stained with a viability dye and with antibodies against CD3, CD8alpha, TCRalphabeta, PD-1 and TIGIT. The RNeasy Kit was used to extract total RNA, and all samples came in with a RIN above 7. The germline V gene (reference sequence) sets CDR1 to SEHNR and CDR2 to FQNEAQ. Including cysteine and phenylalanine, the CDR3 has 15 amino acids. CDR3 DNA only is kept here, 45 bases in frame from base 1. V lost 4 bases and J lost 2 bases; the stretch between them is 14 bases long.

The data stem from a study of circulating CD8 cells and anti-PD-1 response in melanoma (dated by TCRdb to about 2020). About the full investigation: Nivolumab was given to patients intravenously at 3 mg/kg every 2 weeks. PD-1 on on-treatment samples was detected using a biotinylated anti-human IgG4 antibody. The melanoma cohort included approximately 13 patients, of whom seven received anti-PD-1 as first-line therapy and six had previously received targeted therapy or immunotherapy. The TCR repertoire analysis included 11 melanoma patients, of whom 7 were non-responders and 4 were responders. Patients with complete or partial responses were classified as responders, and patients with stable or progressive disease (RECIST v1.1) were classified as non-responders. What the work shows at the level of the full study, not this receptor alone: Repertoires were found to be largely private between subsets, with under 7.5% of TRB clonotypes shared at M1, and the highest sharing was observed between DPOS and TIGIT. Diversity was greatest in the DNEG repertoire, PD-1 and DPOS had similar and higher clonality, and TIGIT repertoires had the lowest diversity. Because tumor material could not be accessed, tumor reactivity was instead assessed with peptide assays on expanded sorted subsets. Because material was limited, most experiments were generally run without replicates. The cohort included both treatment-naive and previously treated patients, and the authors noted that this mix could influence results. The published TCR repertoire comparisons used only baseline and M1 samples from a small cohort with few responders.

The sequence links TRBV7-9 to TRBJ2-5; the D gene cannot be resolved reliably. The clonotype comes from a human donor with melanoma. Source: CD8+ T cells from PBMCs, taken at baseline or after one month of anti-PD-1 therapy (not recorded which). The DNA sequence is TGTGCCAGCAGCTCCCCGCCGGCGGCTCAAGAGACCCAGTACTTC. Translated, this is CASSSPPAAQETQYF.